Listed here is a single T cell receptor beta chain. Per the original data handling: Estimated nucleated cell counts came from reference gene primer amplification. TCRdb's table, derived via immunoSEQ multiplex PCR, lists solely in-frame clones and lacks some. That table furnishes V, J and clone size, whereas the DNA furnished D and trimming. The table includes about 130,000 clones, roughly four fifths detected once. The data are from a study of blood T cell repertoires in COVID-19. Background on the study: Spain, Italy and the United States supplied samples that represented acute and convalescent COVID-19. The cDNA or gDNA used as material had been derived from T cells, B-cell-depleted T cells, or PBMCs.

Germline V gene data show CDR1 as SQVTM and CDR2 as ANQGSEA. V lost 7 bases and J lost 5; bases outside the gene matches: 8. The CDR3 is 13 residues long. The clonotype was recovered from a man aged 55-75 years with acute or convalescent COVID-19. The sequenced sample was peripheral blood. V is TRBV29-1 and J is TRBJ1-1; the match to TRBD1 covers 9 bases. The CDR3 sequence is CSADPDRGTEAFF. The CDR3 DNA is TGCAGCGCCGACCCGGACAGGGGAACTGAAGCTTTCTTT.